The 5 T cell receptor beta chains listed next were all sequenced from one sample in a study of spatial heterogeneity in lung cancer. Time point specified: sample taken at primary tumor resection. TCRdb called the 5' RACE reads again in MiXCR, with one record for every CDR3 protein. This sample has about 24,000 distinct CDR3 sequences, with about 3.3% found just once. The material sequenced was PBMCs, taken at surgery. The receptors shown here come from a female donor with early-stage non-small cell lung cancer.

This clonotype has a count of ten or more. The chain employs TRBV6-6 and TRBJ2-2; 9 bases line up with TRBD2. Germline CDR1 is MNHNY and CDR2 is SVGAGI (reference sequence). This CDR3 has 19 residues. V lost 0 bases, J lost 1 base, and 9 bases stayed unmatched. The CDR3 here is CASSYSSGRPELNTGELFF. The CDR3 DNA is TGTGCCAGCAGTTACTCTAGCGGGAGACCCGAATTGAACACCGGGGAGCTGTTTTTT.

This clonotype was seen at least ten times. The chain recombines TRBV28 with TRBJ1-3, with 9 positions matching TRBD1. CDR1 and CDR2 (germline): MDHEN, SYDVKM. The CDR3 spans 15 residues. J lost 3 bases, V lost 6 bases, and 6 bases had no gene match. The CDR3 sequence: CASSVTGGFGNTIYF. As DNA, the CDR3 is TGTGCCAGCAGCGTAACAGGGGGCTTTGGAAACACCATATATTTT.

The V and J genes are TRBV20-1 and TRBJ2-2; TRBD1 agrees at 7 bases. V shed 8 bases, J shed 2 bases, and the junction held 5 bases outside the gene matches. This CDR3 comprises 13 residues. The V gene's germline CDR1 is DFQATT and CDR2 SNEGSKA (reference sequence). CDR3 nucleotide sequence: TGCAGTCCCCGACAGGGAAACACCGGGGAGCTGTTTTTT. Translating it yields CSPRQGNTGELFF.

This clonotype was counted at least ten times. The genes are TRBV7-8 and TRBJ1-6, with unresolved D. The CDR3 runs 16 residues. Germline CDR1 is SGHVS and CDR2 is FQNEAQ. V lost 2 bases and J lost 7, with 15 bases in between. In DNA form, the CDR3 reads TGTGCCAGCAGCTTATCGGCCGGCAGAAGCAATTCACCCCTCCACTTT. Translating it yields CASSLSAGRSNSPLHF.

In this sample, this clonotype turned up a few times. The genes are TRBV6-5 and TRBJ2-1, with 7 bases matching TRBD2. This CDR3 has 16 residues. Germline V CDR1 and CDR2: MNHEY, SVGAGI. V lost 0 bases to trimming and J lost 5 bases; unmatched junction nucleotides: 7. DNA of the CDR3: TGTGCCAGCAGTTACTCGGGCGGGAGTTTCGACAATGAGCAGTTCTTC. Its translation: CASSYSGGSFDNEQFF.